The 28 T cell receptor beta chains in this list originate from one sample, sequenced in a study of OX40 agonist ivuxolimab in advanced cancers. Clones were sequenced by immunoSEQ multiplex PCR, and TCRdb holds only the in-frame ones, with some missing. The table has 85,000 to 130,000 clones, approximately 90% seen once. Sequencing was performed on CD4+ or CD8+ T cells sorted from blood, taken in a trial of the OX40 agonist ivuxolimab. These receptors all come from an adult with an advanced solid tumor such as melanoma, head and neck, liver or kidney cancer.

J is TRBJ2-3 and V is TRBV5-1; 13 bases map to TRBD2. This CDR3 spans 16 amino acids. Trimming removed 4 bases from V and 4 bases from J; junction bases left unmatched: 6. From germline, CDR1 is SGHRS and CDR2 YFSETQ. The CDR3 nucleotides read TGCGCCAGCAGCGCCCGGACTAGCGGGGGCTCAGATACGCAGTATTTT. This gives the protein CASSARTSGGSDTQYF. Full variable domain (missing parts from reference TRBV5-1 and TRBJ2-3): KAGVTQTPRYLIKTRGQQVTLSCSPISGHRSVSWYQQTPGQGLQFLFEYFSETQRNKGNFPGRFSGRQFSNSRSEMNVSTLELGDSALYLCASSARTSGGSDTQYFGPGTRLTVL.

The J gene is TRBJ2-3, the V gene TRBV29-1; 7 bases match TRBD1. The CDR3 has 14 residues. V lost 3 bases and J lost 0; bases outside the gene matches: 3. CDR1 is SQVTM, CDR2 ANQGSEA, per germline. Here the CDR3 DNA reads TGCAGCGTTGAGGGACAGACTAGCACAGATACGCAGTATTTT. Protein sequence: CSVEGQTSTDTQYF.

The V and J genes are TRBV9 and TRBJ1-1, with TRBD1 as a possible D gene (5 bases). Germline V gives CDR1 SGDLS, CDR2 YYNGEE. Trimming took 3 bases from V and 0 from J, leaving 21 bases between them. The CDR3 runs to 18 residues. CDR3 in amino acids: CASSEWSVGGRMNTEAFF. The CDR3 nucleotides read TGTGCCAGCAGCGAGTGGTCCGTCGGGGGGAGGATGAACACTGAAGCTTTCTTT.

As concerns this clone: The same CDR3 is also encoded by other DNA sequences in this sample. J is TRBJ1-1 and V is TRBV6-5, with D perhaps TRBD1 (5 bases). Deletions cut 5 bases from V and 0 bases from J, with 10 bases between. Germline V lookup: CDR1 MNHEY, CDR2 SVGAGI. This CDR3 is 14 amino acids long. CDR3 region: CASSPGTVNTEAFF. The CDR3 DNA reads as TGTGCCAGCAGTCCCGGGACGGTGAACACTGAAGCTTTCTTT.

The genes are TRBV30 and TRBJ2-7; D may be TRBD1 or TRBD2 (5 bases each). In germline, CDR1 is GTSNPN, CDR2 SVGIG (reference sequence). Trimming took off 1 base at V and 6 bases at J, with 16 bases between the two ends. CDR3 length equals 14 residues. The CDR3 bases are TGTGCCTGGAGTGCCGGGACCGGAACGCCCGAGCAGTACTTC. Translation: CAWSAGTGTPEQYF.

This chain joins TRBV9 and TRBJ2-3; TRBD2 aligns across 14 bases. The CDR3 has 21 residues. The V gene's germline CDR1 is SGDLS and CDR2 YYNGEE. V trimming: 4 bases; J trimming: 0 bases; junction bases outside the gene matches: 16. In DNA form, the CDR3 reads TGTGCCAGCAGCCGCAGTCCCGGACTAGCGGGGGGCCAAAGAAGCACAGATACGCAGTATTTT. This codes for CASSRSPGLAGGQRSTDTQYF.

The chain uses TRBV6-6 and TRBJ1-3; TRBD1 is a possible D gene (6 bases). Germline loops: CDR1 MNHNY, CDR2 SVGAGI (reference sequence). The CDR3 is 15 residues long. Trimming took 6 bases from V and 5 from J, leaving 17 bases between them. CDR3 DNA sequence: TGTGCCAGCAGCGGACGGGACAAAACCAGAAACACCATATATTTT. Its translation is CASSGRDKTRNTIYF.

The chain combines TRBV25-1 with TRBJ2-1; 7 positions agree with TRBD2. There are 14 residues in the CDR3. Germline V gene data show CDR1 as MGHDK and CDR2 as SYGVNS. Germline trimming cut 7 bases from V and 2 bases from J; bases unmatched to any gene: 5. CDR3 protein: CASTNGGAYNEQFF. CDR3 coding DNA: TGTGCCAGCACCAATGGGGGGGCCTACAATGAGCAGTTCTTC.

The V call is TRBV5-1, the J call TRBJ2-1, with D possibly TRBD1 on 6 matching bases. The CDR3 length is 13 residues. From germline, CDR1 is SGHRS and CDR2 YFSETQ. Trimming removed 2 bases at V and 5 bases at J, with 8 bases between. The CDR3 loop is CASSLTGNNEQFF. DNA for the CDR3: TGCGCCAGCAGCTTAACAGGGAACAATGAGCAGTTCTTC.

The chain is built from TRBV6-5 and TRBJ1-2; possible D gene TRBD1, 5 bases. The CDR3 length is 14 residues. Germline assignment: CDR1 MNHEY and CDR2 SVGAGI. V was pared by 0 bases and J by 7 bases, with 12 bases between. The CDR3 protein is CASSYSNTGTGYTF. CDR3 DNA: TGTGCCAGCAGTTACTCGAACACCGGGACTGGCTACACCTTC.

This rearrangement joins TRBV7-3 to TRBJ2-3; D may be TRBD1 or TRBD2 (6 bases each). V shed 2 bases and J shed 3 bases, with 18 bases lying between them. The CDR3 sequence is 17 residues long. Germline V gives CDR1 SGHTA, CDR2 FQGTGA. In DNA, the CDR3 is TGTGCCAGCAGCTTAGGAGCGGGTAGGGGGTCGACAGATACGCAGTATTTT. Residues: CASSLGAGRGSTDTQYF.

The chain employs TRBV19 and TRBJ2-3; D is ambiguous. The V gene lost 2 bases and the J gene lost 2 bases, with 14 bases spanning the gap. From germline, CDR1 is LNHDA and CDR2 SQIVND (reference sequence). This CDR3 spans 16 amino acids. CDR3 nucleotide sequence: TGTGCCAGTAGTATATGGGCAGGATATTCCACAGATACGCAGTATTTT. This gives the protein CASSIWAGYSTDTQYF.

This rearrangement joins TRBV10-3 to TRBJ1-5, with TRBD1 matching 7 bases. The J segment lost 3 bases and the V segment lost 2 bases, leaving 7 bases of the junction unmatched. The germline gives CDR1 ENHRY, CDR2 SYGVKD. This CDR3 contains 16 residues. The CDR3 DNA sequence: TGTGCCATCAGTGAGGTTTGGGACAGCCCCAATCAGCCCCAGCATTTT. Amino acid sequence: CAISEVWDSPNQPQHF.

V is TRBV30 and J is TRBJ1-4; no clear D gene. This CDR3 has 14 amino acids. V was clipped by 1 base and J by 7 bases, with 13 bases between them. Germline V gene lookup returns CDR1 GTSNPN and CDR2 SVGIG (reference sequence). The CDR3: CAWSGLGSSEKLFF. The CDR3 DNA follows: TGTGCCTGGAGTGGGTTGGGTTCGAGTGAAAAACTGTTTTTT.

The chain employs TRBV6-1 and TRBJ1-2; D unresolved. The CDR3 covers 12 residues. The V end was cut by 6 bases, the J end by 3 bases, with 8 bases between. CDR1 and CDR2 (germline): MNHNS, SASEGT. CDR3 in amino acids: CASSRGHYGYTF. The CDR3 DNA follows: TGTGCCAGCAGCAGAGGTCACTATGGCTACACCTTC.

J is TRBJ2-1 and V is TRBV5-1; D remains ambiguous. The CDR3 contains 14 residues. Germline CDR1 is SGHRS and CDR2 is YFSETQ. The V end lost 1 base, the J end lost 2 bases, and 7 bases lay between the germline ends. CDR3 nucleotides: TGCGCCAGCAGCTTGACCGCAGCCTACAATGAGCAGTTCTTC. Translated: CASSLTAAYNEQFF.

Only one count was recorded for this clone. The V gene is TRBV28, the J gene TRBJ1-5, with D unresolved. The V and J ends lost 5 bases and 5 bases respectively, with 19 bases between them. CDR1 MDHEN and CDR2 SYDVKM come from the germline V gene. The CDR3 length is 16 residues. The CDR3 DNA reads TGTGCCAGCAGTAAGTCCGACTCCGCGCCTTATCAGCCCCAGCATTTT. Translation: CASSKSDSAPYQPQHF.

This rearrangement joins TRBV27 to TRBJ2-6, with a tentative D call TRBD1 (6 bases). The V gene lost 6 bases and the J gene lost 2 bases, with 11 bases spanning the gap. In germline, CDR1 is MNHEY, CDR2 SMNVEV (reference sequence). CDR3 size: 15 residues. CDR3 bases: TGTGCCAGCAGCGGAGCAGGGGCTGGGGCCAACGTCCTGACTTTC. Its protein is CASSGAGAGANVLTF. The full variable domain, rest sourced from reference TRBV27 and TRBJ2-6, is EAQVTQNPRYLITVTGKKLTVTCSQNMNHEYMSWYRQDPGLGLRQIYYSMNVEVTDKGDVPEGYKVSRKEKRNFPLILESPSPNQTSLYFCASSGAGAGANVLTFGAGSRLTVL.

The chain links TRBV6-1 to TRBJ2-1; 8 bases agree with TRBD1. Germline loops: CDR1 MNHNS, CDR2 SASEGT. The CDR3 is 16 amino acids. V lost 0 bases, J lost 9 bases, and 10 bases stayed unmatched. CDR3 residues: CASSEALWQGAGEQFF. The CDR3 nucleotides read TGTGCCAGCAGTGAAGCGCTTTGGCAGGGGGCCGGTGAGCAGTTCTTC.

The chain employs TRBV6-6 and TRBJ2-7; D ambiguous. Trimming pared 0 bases from V and 5 bases from J, leaving 11 bases between. CDR3 length: 14 residues. The V gene's germline CDR1 is MNHNY and CDR2 SVGAGI (reference sequence). CDR3 in amino acids: CASSYSQATHEQYF. CDR3 coding DNA: TGTGCCAGCAGTTACTCCCAGGCTACCCACGAGCAGTACTTC.

This sequence joins TRBV6-5 and TRBJ2-2; TRBD1 agrees at 9 bases. In germline, CDR1 is MNHEY, CDR2 SVGAGI. The CDR3 is made up of 15 amino acids. V gave up 10 bases and J gave up 4 bases; unmatched junction bases: 10. The CDR3 spells CATDRTGELTGELFF. The CDR3 bases are TGTGCCACCGACAGGACAGGGGAGCTCACCGGGGAGCTGTTTTTT.

The rearrangement joins TRBV4-1 to TRBJ2-1, with 7 bases aligning to TRBD2. V was clipped by 4 bases and J by 5 bases; unmatched bases: 8. The germline CDR1 and CDR2 sequences are MGHRA and YSYEKL. This CDR3 has 15 amino acids. This CDR3 is CASSRYGTNNNEQFF. The CDR3 DNA reads as TGCGCCAGCAGCCGGTACGGGACTAACAACAATGAGCAGTTCTTC.

This clone appeared a few times. The chain is built from TRBV4-1 and TRBJ1-5, with D unclear. Germline assignment: CDR1 MGHRA and CDR2 YSYEKL. The CDR3 sequence is 13 residues long. The V and J ends lost 4 bases and 4 bases respectively, with 8 bases between them. CDR3 sequence (DNA): TGCGCCAGCAGCCGAAGTGGAAATCAGCCCCAGCATTTT. Translation: CASSRSGNQPQHF.

This sequence joins TRBV19 and TRBJ2-5; 9 nucleotides agree with TRBD2. Trimming removed 8 bases from V and 3 bases from J; junction bases left unmatched: 4. There are 13 residues in the CDR3. Germline lookup yields CDR1 LNHDA and CDR2 SQIVND (reference sequence). The CDR3 DNA sequence: TGTGCCAGTTCTAGCGGGGTGAAAGAGACCCAGTACTTC. It is translated as CASSSGVKETQYF.

CDR3: CASSPMGGLNYGYTF. The CDR3 coding sequence is TGTGCCAGCAGTCCGATGGGGGGCCTCAACTATGGCTACACCTTC. The genes are TRBV28 and TRBJ1-2; TRBD1 might be the D (6 bases). There are 15 residues in the CDR3. Trimming cost V 5 bases and J 2 bases, with 15 bases left between them. Germline lookup yields CDR1 MDHEN and CDR2 SYDVKM.

The chain employs TRBV4-3 and TRBJ1-4; 8 bases align to TRBD1. Germline-derived CDR1 and CDR2 are LGHNA and YSLEER. The ends lost 5 bases at V and 7 bases at J; junction bases unmatched: 12. The CDR3 runs to 16 residues. CDR3 sequence (DNA): TGCGCCAGCAGCTTTCAGGGAGTGACAGGGGCTGAAAAACTGTTTTTT. This encodes CASSFQGVTGAEKLFF.

In this sample, this clone turned up a few times. The chain links TRBV5-1 to TRBJ2-2; 10 bases agree with TRBD1. The CDR3 consists of 17 residues. The germline gives CDR1 SGHRS, CDR2 YFSETQ. The V segment lost 4 bases and the J segment 0 bases; nucleotides outside the gene matches: 6. CDR3 amino acids: CASSPTGGAPNTGELFF. The CDR3 DNA follows: TGCGCCAGCAGCCCGACAGGGGGCGCCCCGAACACCGGGGAGCTGTTTTTT.

V usage is TRBV5-4 and J usage is TRBJ1-1; 12 bases fit TRBD1. CDR1 is SGHNT and CDR2 is YYREEE in the germline V gene (reference sequence). V lost 4 bases and J lost 0; bases outside the gene matches: 10. The CDR3 loop spans 18 amino acids. CDR3 nucleotides: TGTGCCAGCAGCCCTGGGACAGGGGGCCCATCGGTGAACACTGAAGCTTTCTTT. The encoded protein is CASSPGTGGPSVNTEAFF.